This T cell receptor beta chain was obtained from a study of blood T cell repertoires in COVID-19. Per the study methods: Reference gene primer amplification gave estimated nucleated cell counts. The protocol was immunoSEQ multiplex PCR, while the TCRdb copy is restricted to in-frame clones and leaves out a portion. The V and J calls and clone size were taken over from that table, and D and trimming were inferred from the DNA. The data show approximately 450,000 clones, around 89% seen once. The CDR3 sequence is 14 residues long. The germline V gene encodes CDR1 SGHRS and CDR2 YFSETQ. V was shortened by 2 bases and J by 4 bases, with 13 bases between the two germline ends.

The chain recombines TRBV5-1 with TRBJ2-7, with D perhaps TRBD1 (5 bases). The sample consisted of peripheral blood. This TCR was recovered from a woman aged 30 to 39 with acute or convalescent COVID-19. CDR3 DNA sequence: TGCGCCAGCAGCTTTTTAGGGGAATCTTACGAGCAGTACTTC. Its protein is CASSFLGESYEQYF.